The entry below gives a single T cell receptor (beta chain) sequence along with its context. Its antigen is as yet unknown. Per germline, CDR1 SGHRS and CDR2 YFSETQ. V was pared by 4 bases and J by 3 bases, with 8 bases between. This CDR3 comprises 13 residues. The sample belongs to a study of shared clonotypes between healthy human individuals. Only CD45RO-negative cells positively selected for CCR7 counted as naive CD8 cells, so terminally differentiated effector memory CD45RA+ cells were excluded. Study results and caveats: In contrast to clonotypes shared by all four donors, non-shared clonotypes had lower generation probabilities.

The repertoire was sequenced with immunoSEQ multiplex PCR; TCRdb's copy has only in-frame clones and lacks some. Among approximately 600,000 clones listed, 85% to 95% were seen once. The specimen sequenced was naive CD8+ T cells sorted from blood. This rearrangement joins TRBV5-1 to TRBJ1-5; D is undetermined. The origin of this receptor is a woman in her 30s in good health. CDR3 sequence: CASSGNPNQPQHF. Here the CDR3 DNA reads TGCGCCAGCAGCGGGAACCCCAATCAGCCCCAGCATTTT.